A selection of T cell receptor beta chains follows, all from one sample in a study of cytotoxic CD8 clonotypes in ibrutinib-treated CLL. Assay used: immunoSEQ multiplex PCR; TCRdb lists only in-frame clones, some missing. Found here are some 290,000 clones, roughly 85% of them singletons; the top ten hold under 8.5%. The specimen comprised PBMCs, sampled before ibrutinib treatment. The receptors shown here come from a human donor with chronic lymphocytic leukemia. Both conserved end residues are part of each CDR3.

TRBV2	TRBJ2-2	CASSEGSGHTGELFF
TRBV7-2	TRBJ2-3	CASSIGTANTQYF
TRBV30	TRBJ1-5	CAWSVGQSNQPQHF
TRBV7-2	TRBJ1-1	CASSLVLKGTQNTEAFF
TRBV7-8	TRBJ2-3	CASSISGLAELTDTQYF
TRBV7-6	TRBJ1-1	CASSPRNSDTEAFF
TRBV4-2	TRBJ2-1	CASRLAEANEQFF
TRBV9	TRBJ2-1	CASSVTATGSDEFF
TRBV28	TRBJ2-6	CASSSNLGQGSGANVLTF
TRBV7-3	TRBJ2-2	CASSFRGNTGELFF
TRBV13	TRBJ1-3	CASSPSGHGGYF
TRBV21-1	TRBJ2-1	CASSKGGYNEQFF
TRBV27	TRBJ2-1	CASSLLLAYNEQFF
TRBV5-1	TRBJ2-7	CASSMDGAYEQYF
TRBV15	TRBJ2-7	CATSRDSGRAYEQYF
TRBV28	TRBJ2-1	CASTPFPQRGPYNEQFF
TRBV19	TRBJ1-5	CASNFVDRAGNQPQHF
TRBV11-2	TRBJ2-5	CASSSAGGRLETQYF
TRBV27	TRBJ2-2	CASSFKPGELFF
TRBV7-9	TRBJ2-7	CASSLGTGYNPYEQYF
TRBV5-1	TRBJ1-2	CASSQGQGYGYTF
TRBV4-2	TRBJ1-4	CASSHAQGATNEKLFF
TRBV2	TRBJ1-6	CAATGGNSPLHF
TRBV5-6	TRBJ2-3	CASSLGGLDTQYF
TRBV6-5	TRBJ1-5	CASSSSKESNQPQHF
TRBV4-1	TRBJ2-7	CASSQEFRTGTYEQYF
TRBV6-1	TRBJ1-4	CASSETIQRAEKLFF
TRBV4-1	TRBJ2-3	CASSQGGRSTDTQYF
TRBV7-2	TRBJ2-5	CASSQRQETQYF
TRBV5-1	TRBJ1-1	CASSLAGGNTEAFF
TRBV29-1	TRBJ1-4	CSAGQTDNEKLFF
TRBV5-6	TRBJ2-5	CASSMPGQGRETQYF
TRBV29-1	TRBJ1-2	CSVEGTGSYGYTF
TRBV27	TRBJ2-5	CASSLSAGGVKTQYF
TRBV7-2	TRBJ2-1	CASREDGSSYNEQFF
TRBV4-3	TRBJ2-1	CASRTSGGSSYNEQFF
TRBV18	TRBJ1-1	CASSPGQKNTEAFF
TRBV19	TRBJ2-5	CASSRIPGAYHEETQYF
TRBV7-7	TRBJ2-1	CASSKQPGLARDNEQFF
TRBV5-4	TRBJ2-3	CASSPGLAGPSSTDTQYF
TRBV7-3	TRBJ2-7	CASSLTPQAFYEQYF
TRBV25-1	TRBJ2-5	CASSEGTSGSGETQYF
TRBV5-1	TRBJ1-2	CASRMDGINYGYTF
TRBV6-1	TRBJ1-5	CASSEYELGSQHF
TRBV7-7	TRBJ2-1	CASSPFISARDEQFF
TRBV5-5	TRBJ1-5	CASSLVSEGGPQHF
TRBV2	TRBJ2-5	CASSGTSGSPETQYF
TRBV2	TRBJ2-7	CAAGKIYEQYF
TRBV6-5	TRBJ2-7	CASSYGQGREQYF
TRBV9	TRBJ2-1	CASSVDGVLAYNEQFF